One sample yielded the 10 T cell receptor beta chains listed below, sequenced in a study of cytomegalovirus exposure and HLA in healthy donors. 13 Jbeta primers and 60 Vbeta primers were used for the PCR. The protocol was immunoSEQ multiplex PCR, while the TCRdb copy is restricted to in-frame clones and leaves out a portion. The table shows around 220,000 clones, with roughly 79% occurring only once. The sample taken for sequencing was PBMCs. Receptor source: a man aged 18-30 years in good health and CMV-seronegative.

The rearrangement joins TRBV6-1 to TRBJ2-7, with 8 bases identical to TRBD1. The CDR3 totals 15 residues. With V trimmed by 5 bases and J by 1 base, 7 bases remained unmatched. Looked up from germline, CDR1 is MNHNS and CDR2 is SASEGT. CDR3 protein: CASSSQGAGSYEQYF. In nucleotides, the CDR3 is TGTGCCAGCAGTTCTCAGGGGGCAGGGTCCTACGAGCAGTACTTC.

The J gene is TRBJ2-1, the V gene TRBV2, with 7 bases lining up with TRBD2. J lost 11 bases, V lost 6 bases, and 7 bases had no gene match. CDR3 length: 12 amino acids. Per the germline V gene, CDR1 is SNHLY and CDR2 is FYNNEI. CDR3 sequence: CASSATSAQQFF. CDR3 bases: TGTGCCAGCAGCGCAACTAGCGCGCAGCAGTTCTTC.

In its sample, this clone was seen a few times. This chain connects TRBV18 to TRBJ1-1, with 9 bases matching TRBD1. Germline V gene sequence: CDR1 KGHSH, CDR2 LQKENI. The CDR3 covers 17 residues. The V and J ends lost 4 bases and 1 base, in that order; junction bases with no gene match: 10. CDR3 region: CASSLIHRGPGNTEAFF. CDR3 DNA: TGTGCCAGCTCACTAATTCACAGGGGGCCCGGGAACACTGAAGCTTTCTTT.

In DNA, the CDR3 is TGTGCCAGCAGCATTACCGGGACAGGGGAGAATGAGCAGTTCTTC. Protein product: CASSITGTGENEQFF. V is TRBV7-6 and J is TRBJ2-1, with 10 bases matching TRBD1. CDR3 length: 15 residues. Germline V gene data show CDR1 as SGHVS and CDR2 as FNYEAQ. V shed 5 bases, J shed 7 bases, and the junction held 8 bases outside the gene matches. The whole variable domain, remainder taken from reference TRBV7-6 and TRBJ2-1, is GAGVSQSPRYKVTKRGQDVALRCDPISGHVSLYWYRQALGQGPEFLTYFNYEAQQDKSGLPNDRFSAERPEGSISTLTIQRTEQRDSAMYRCASSITGTGENEQFFGPGTRLTVL.

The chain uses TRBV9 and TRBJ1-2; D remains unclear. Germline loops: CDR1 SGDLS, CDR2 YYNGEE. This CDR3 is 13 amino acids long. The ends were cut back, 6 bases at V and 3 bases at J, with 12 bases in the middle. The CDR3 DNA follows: TGTGCCAGCACCATCGGGGAAGACTATGGCTACACCTTC. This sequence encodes CASTIGEDYGYTF.

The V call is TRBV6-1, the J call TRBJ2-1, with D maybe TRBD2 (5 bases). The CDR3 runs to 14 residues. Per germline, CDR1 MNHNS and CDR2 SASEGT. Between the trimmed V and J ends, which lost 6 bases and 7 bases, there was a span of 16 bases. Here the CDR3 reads CASRRLGSVNEQFF. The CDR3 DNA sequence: TGTGCCAGCAGGCGACTTGGGAGTGTGAATGAGCAGTTCTTC.

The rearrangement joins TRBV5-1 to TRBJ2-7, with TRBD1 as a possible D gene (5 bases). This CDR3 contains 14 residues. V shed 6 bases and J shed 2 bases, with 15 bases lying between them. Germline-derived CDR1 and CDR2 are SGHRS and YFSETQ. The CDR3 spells CASMDGADTYEQYF. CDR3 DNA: TGCGCCAGCATGGATGGGGCTGACACCTACGAGCAGTACTTC.

CDR3 sequence reads: CATRHIRGVTDTQYF. CDR3 coding DNA: TGTGCCACCAGACATATACGGGGGGTCACAGATACGCAGTATTTT. The chain couples TRBV19 to TRBJ2-3, with TRBD2 matching 7 bases. Germline lookup yields CDR1 LNHDA and CDR2 SQIVND (reference sequence). The CDR3 has 15 amino acids. Trimming at V came to 10 bases and at J to 2 bases, leaving 12 bases not matched to a gene.

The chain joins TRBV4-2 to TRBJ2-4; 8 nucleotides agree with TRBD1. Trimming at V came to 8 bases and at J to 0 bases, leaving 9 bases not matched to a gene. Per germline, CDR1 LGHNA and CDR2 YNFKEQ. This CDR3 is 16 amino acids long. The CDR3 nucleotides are TGTGCCAGCGCCTCCGGACAGGGCGTAGCCAAAAACATTCAGTACTTC. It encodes CASASGQGVAKNIQYF.

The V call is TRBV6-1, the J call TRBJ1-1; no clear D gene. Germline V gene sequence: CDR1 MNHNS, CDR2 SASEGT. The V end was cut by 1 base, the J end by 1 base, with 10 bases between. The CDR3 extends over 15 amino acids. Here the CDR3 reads CASSEGGSANTEAFF. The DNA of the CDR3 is TGTGCCAGCAGTGAAGGTGGCAGTGCGAACACTGAAGCTTTCTTT.